This T cell receptor (beta chain) stems from a study of blood T cells in healthy people across ages (dated by TCRdb to about 2015). Regarding the research as a whole: In model experiments, template switching captured roughly one uniquely barcoded TCR beta cDNA molecule for every two T cells. The study measured age-related changes in TCR beta repertoire diversity using deep sequencing normalized with unique cDNA molecular identifiers. Donors were grouped into four age groups: young (average 16 years), middle-aged (approximately 41), aged (roughly 67) and long-lived (around 82). To avoid experimental bias, donors of different ages were distributed randomly across sequencing lanes. For two donors (one aged 18 to 29 and one aged 80 or older), the study analyzed two additional independent replicas of 1 million unique cDNA reads from the same blood draw. Here is what the overall study found, with its caveats: Observed TCR beta diversity per million T cells fell roughly linearly with age, and a significant reduction was already apparent by age roughly 41. Compared with the aged group, the long-lived group had more naive CD4+ T cells, fewer expanded clones and increased TCR diversity, suggesting age selection. The CMV infection status of donors was not known, potentially confounding age-related changes in expanded clonotypes. The percentage of naive T cells measured by flow cytometry correlated strongly with observed TCR beta diversity. Since profiling was done on bulk unsorted PBMCs, naive and antigen-experienced compartments could not be conclusively compared. Estimates of total diversity from one million sequenced T cells were regarded as lower bounds and underestimates.

The 39 donors, aged about 6 to 100 years, were systemically healthy Caucasian individuals from Russia. Ten milliliters of peripheral blood were drawn from each donor into EDTA-treated Vacutainer tubes. Ficoll-Paque density-gradient centrifugation was used to isolate PBMCs, with at least 6.5 million per sample. Trizol reagent was used to extract total RNA from PBMCs, with at least 5.5 micrograms per sample. For every donor, an aliquot of PBMCs went through flow cytometry to measure the percentages of naive CD45RAhigh/CD27high T cells. From a lookup of the germline V gene (reference sequence), CDR1 and CDR2 are DFQATT and SNEGSKA. Measured from the cysteine to the phenylalanine, the CDR3 is 14 residues long. Only CDR3 DNA is held: 42 bases, read in frame from base 1. This clonotype occurred a few times. Its cognate antigen has yet to be identified. No per-base quality is available; no much larger clone lies one base away.

Library preparation employed 5' RACE. TCRdb lists the instrument as Illumina HiSeq 2500. A second PCR of about 6 to 11 cycles was run with a J-beta primer mix and a sample-barcoded 5' primer. A unique molecular identifier was introduced onto each TCR beta cDNA molecule by a template-switch 5' adaptor carrying 12 random nucleotides. Each sample yielded at least 2.5 million CDR3-containing paired-end reads. First-strand cDNA was synthesized from all RNA with the Mint cDNA synthesis kit, primed by a TRBC-specific oligonucleotide. All cDNA was treated with uracil-DNA glycosylase and then went through a first 18-cycle PCR with the universal primers M1SS and BC2_uni_R. Regarding the original processing steps: For normalization, 1 million high-quality reads, each with a distinct molecular identifier, were randomly selected from each sample. Reads sharing molecular identifiers were discarded rather than binned into consensus sequences. CDR3 identification, clonotype clustering and error correction used MiTCR with a Q25 quality threshold and the strictest error-elimination algorithm. A nonparametric unseen species model using Euler transformation provided a lower-bound estimate of total TCR beta diversity. The raw public reads went through TCRdb reprocessing: fastp at Q25, MiXCR clone calling, in-frame beta chains kept. Entries are consolidated by CDR3 protein sequence, retaining the most common genes and DNA. It is TCRdb's table, rather than the study itself, that gives the V and J calls and clone size. This sample gives more than 1,400,000 distinct CDR3 sequences in total; 35% to 45% of them show up just once. The ten largest clones represent 7% to 9% of the sample.

The sequence came from a woman between 18 and 29 years old in good health. The V and J segments used are TRBV20-1 and TRBJ2-4, and 9 junction bases match TRBD2. Judging by the DNA end, TRBJ2-7 fits better; the J call may be wrong. Sequencing was carried out using blood. This receptor has the CDR3 CSARGGAGGREQYF. The nucleotide sequence reads TGCAGTGCTAGAGGTGGAGCGGGAGGTCGCGAGCAGTACTTC.